One sample yielded the 3 T cell receptor beta chains listed below, sequenced in a study of post-analysis software for immune sequencing data. Study-wide results and limits: Higher frequency in patients than in controls was seen for roughly five TRBV segments, with TRBV5-6, TRBV5-1 and TRBV20-1 among them.

No cognate antigen is known for these TCRs. Sequencing libraries made from TCR beta cDNA carried unique molecular identifiers. TCRdb processed the PCR reads anew with MiXCR; each CDR3 protein has one entry. Of 450,000 to 650,000 distinct CDR3 sequences in the sample, roughly 40% were seen once. The sequencing sample was made of blood. These receptor sequences come from a girl between 5 and 17 years old with multiple sclerosis.

This sequence joins TRBV6-5 and TRBJ2-5; D not certain. CDR1 MNHEY and CDR2 SVGAGI come from the germline V gene. V lost 0 bases to trimming and J lost 2 bases, with 7 bases between them. This CDR3 has 14 amino acids. The CDR3 DNA sequence: TGTGCCAGCAGTTACTCTGGCGCTCAAGAGACCCAGTACTTC. Translated, it gives CASSYSGAQETQYF.

This chain links TRBV5-1 with TRBJ2-5; D remains ambiguous. The CDR3 has 14 residues. Germline values: CDR1 SGHRS, CDR2 YFSETQ. Trimming pared 0 bases from V and 4 bases from J, leaving 10 bases between. CDR3 in DNA: TGCGCCAGCAGCTTGGGCTTCGGAAGAGAGACCCAGTACTTC. Translating it yields CASSLGFGRETQYF.

The chain combines TRBV5-1 with TRBJ2-7; D unresolved. V lost 0 bases and J lost 2, with 12 bases in between. This CDR3 region has 15 residues. The V gene's germline CDR1 is SGHRS and CDR2 YFSETQ. DNA for the CDR3: TGCGCCAGCAGCTTGGAGCCGTCTATTACCTACGAGCAGTACTTC. The encoded protein is CASSLEPSITYEQYF.